The 16 T cell receptor beta chains given below trace back to one sample, sequenced in a study of cytomegalovirus exposure and HLA in healthy donors. The PCR employed 60 Vbeta primers together with 13 Jbeta primers. Measured with immunoSEQ multiplex PCR; TCRdb has only the in-frame clones, and not every one. Here the sample spans roughly 160,000 clones, roughly 85% being singletons. The sample comprised PBMCs. The receptors here all came from a male donor in good health and CMV-seropositive.

The J gene is TRBJ1-6, the V gene TRBV4-1; D uncertain. Trimming cost V 3 bases and J 0 bases, with 9 bases left between them. Germline values: CDR1 MGHRA, CDR2 YSYEKL. The CDR3 is 16 amino acids. The CDR3 loop reads CASSHDASSYNSPLHF. Here the CDR3 DNA reads TGCGCCAGCAGCCATGATGCCAGCTCCTATAATTCACCCCTCCACTTT.

The V call is TRBV9, the J call TRBJ2-1, with 7 nucleotides matching TRBD2. Germline lookup yields CDR1 SGDLS and CDR2 YYNGEE. J gave up 12 bases and V 3 bases, and 9 bases lay outside the gene matches. CDR3 length: 13 amino acids. The CDR3 spells CASSDNAGGGQFF. DNA for the CDR3: TGTGCCAGCAGCGATAACGCTGGCGGGGGGCAGTTCTTC.

The chain combines TRBV10-3 with TRBJ1-2; 9 bases align to TRBD1. Trimming took 7 bases from V and 6 from J; bases not matched to a gene: 9. There are 14 residues in the CDR3. Germline CDR1 reads ENHRY; CDR2 reads SYGVKD. The CDR3 region is CAINLQGAGDGYTF. The CDR3 DNA sequence: TGTGCCATCAACTTACAGGGGGCTGGCGATGGCTACACCTTC.

V and J are TRBV6-6 and TRBJ1-2; 9 nucleotides align to TRBD1. CDR3 length: 15 residues. Germline V gene lookup returns CDR1 MNHNY and CDR2 SVGAGI (reference sequence). The ends lost 4 bases at V and 5 bases at J; junction bases unmatched: 8. The CDR3, as DNA: TGTGCCAGCAGTTCGTTTGCCGGACAGGGGTATGGCTACACCTTC. Translating gives CASSSFAGQGYGYTF.

This clone showed up just a few times. V and J are TRBV9 and TRBJ2-1; D is unclear. The V gene's germline CDR1 is SGDLS and CDR2 YYNGEE. The CDR3 consists of 16 residues. V was clipped by 2 bases and J by 0 bases, with 12 bases between them. The chain's CDR3 is CASSVVRQSSYNEQFF. The CDR3 DNA follows: TGTGCCAGCAGCGTCGTCCGACAATCCTCCTACAATGAGCAGTTCTTC.

The V call is TRBV10-3, the J call TRBJ2-1; 8 bases are a match to TRBD2. Unmatched junction bases numbered 1, after V lost 2 bases and J lost 4 bases. This CDR3 is built from 14 residues. CDR1 and CDR2 (germline): ENHRY, SYGVKD. In nucleotides, the CDR3 is TGTGCCATCAGTGAGCGGGGGGGTTACAATGAGCAGTTCTTC. The encoded protein is CAISERGGYNEQFF.

The rearrangement uses TRBV5-4 and TRBJ1-2; D perhaps matches TRBD1 (6 bases). Trimming pared 0 bases from V and 6 bases from J, leaving 12 bases between. Germline V gives CDR1 SGHNT, CDR2 YYREEE (reference sequence). The CDR3 spans 14 residues. The DNA of the CDR3 is TGTGCCAGCAGCTTGGGTGGGGGCAAGGATGGCTACACCTTC. Amino acid sequence: CASSLGGGKDGYTF. The full variable domain, rest sourced from reference TRBV5-4 and TRBJ1-2, is ETGVTQSPTHLIKTRGQQVTLRCSSQSGHNTVSWYQQALGQGPQFIFQYYREEENGRGNFPPRFSGLQFPNYSSELNVNALELDDSALYLCASSLGGGKDGYTFGSGTRLTVV.

The chain recombines TRBV10-2 with TRBJ1-2; D not resolved. Per germline, CDR1 WSHSY and CDR2 SAAADI. With 4 bases removed from V and 8 bases from J, the gap between germline ends came to 11 bases. CDR3 length: 12 amino acids. CDR3 in DNA: TGCGCCAGCAGTGCCGGTCCGGGAGGCTACACCTTC. Translation gives CASSAGPGGYTF.

The chain recombines TRBV18 with TRBJ1-1; D remains unclear. CDR1 is KGHSH, CDR2 LQKENI, per germline. Trimming removed 1 base at V and 2 bases at J, with 20 bases between. The CDR3 has 18 residues. The CDR3 sequence is CASSPLYRGRISNTEAFF. In DNA form, the CDR3 reads TGTGCCAGCTCACCACTATACAGAGGGAGGATCTCAAACACTGAAGCTTTCTTT.

The chain is built from TRBV18 and TRBJ1-1; 8 nucleotides agree with TRBD1. Germline V CDR1 and CDR2: KGHSH, LQKENI. V was clipped by 3 bases and J by 1 base; unmatched bases: 4. The CDR3 is made up of 15 amino acids. CDR3 sequence reads: CASSPWTGRNTEAFF. The DNA of the CDR3 is TGTGCCAGCTCACCCTGGACAGGGAGGAACACTGAAGCTTTCTTT.

The genes are TRBV10-1 and TRBJ1-1, with D possibly being TRBD1 (6 bases). The CDR3 sequence is 14 residues long. V lost 2 bases to trimming and J lost 1 base, with 8 bases between them. CDR1 is WNHNN, CDR2 SYGVQD, per germline (reference sequence). The CDR3 region has the DNA TGCGCCAGCAGTGAGGGCAGGGGGAACACTGAAGCTTTCTTT. Its protein product is CASSEGRGNTEAFF.

This rearrangement joins TRBV28 to TRBJ1-5; D unclear. The germline gives CDR1 MDHEN, CDR2 SYDVKM. V dropped 6 bases and J dropped 7 bases, with 16 bases sitting between them. CDR3 length: 14 amino acids. DNA for the CDR3: TGTGCCAGCAGCCTCAGGCAGGAGGGCCAGCCCCAGCATTTT. Translation: CASSLRQEGQPQHF.

On this clone: Additional DNA sequences in this sample encode the identical CDR3. This rearrangement joins TRBV18 to TRBJ2-2; D call uncertain. With 2 bases removed from V and 1 base from J, the gap between germline ends came to 5 bases. The CDR3 sequence is 14 residues long. Germline V gives CDR1 KGHSH, CDR2 LQKENI. The CDR3 sequence is CASSPGQNTGELFF. CDR3 DNA: TGTGCCAGCTCACCAGGGCAGAACACCGGGGAGCTGTTTTTT.

The chain uses TRBV7-2 and TRBJ1-5, with TRBD1 matching 9 bases. The V gene end was trimmed by 5 bases and the J gene end by 6 bases; junction bases not matched to a gene: 8. The CDR3 runs to 15 residues. Germline V CDR1 and CDR2: SGHTA, FQGNSA. The CDR3 here is CASSRYTGGAQPQHF. The CDR3 coding sequence is TGTGCCAGCAGCCGTTATACAGGGGGCGCTCAGCCCCAGCATTTT.

The chain joins TRBV30 to TRBJ2-3; TRBD2 aligns across 9 bases. With 1 base clipped from V and 5 bases from J, the junction kept 7 bases outside the gene matches. The V gene's germline CDR1 is GTSNPN and CDR2 SVGIG (reference sequence). The CDR3 is made up of 15 amino acids. In DNA form, the CDR3 reads TGTGCCTGGAGTGAGGTAGCGGGAGCCGGAGATACGCAGTATTTT. It encodes CAWSEVAGAGDTQYF.

The V call is TRBV27, the J call TRBJ2-1, with 14 bases matching TRBD2. Germline V CDR1 and CDR2: MNHEY, SMNVEV (reference sequence). Unmatched junction bases numbered 9, after V lost 4 bases and J lost 10 bases. CDR3 size: 16 residues. The CDR3 bases are TGTGCCAGCAGTTCCCGACCTCGACTAGCGGGAGGGGAGCAGTTCTTC. Its protein product is CASSSRPRLAGGEQFF.